The 5 T cell receptor beta chains below were found in one sample sequenced in a study of CD8 T cells in ankylosing spondylitis. General study results and limits: Made up of eight highly homologous variants, a TCR beta motif appeared characteristic of ankylosing spondylitis blood.

Via MiXCR, TCRdb re-called the 5' RACE reads, giving one row per CDR3 protein. The table shows about 750,000 distinct CDR3 sequences, with around 20% occurring only once. These receptors' targets are unknown. The sequenced sample consisted of blood, either unsorted or a sorted T cell fraction (not recorded which). The receptors here all came from a male donor with ankylosing spondylitis.

This clonotype showed up just a few times. J is TRBJ2-5 and V is TRBV12-3 or TRBV12-4; D gene uncertain. V was trimmed by 4 bases and J by 5 bases, leaving 11 bases between them. The CDR3 extends over 13 amino acids. Here the CDR3 reads CASSWTASETQYF. As DNA, the CDR3 is TGTGCCAGCAGTTGGACGGCGAGCGAGACCCAGTACTTC.

The chain links TRBV12-3 or TRBV12-4 to TRBJ2-1; 8 positions match TRBD2. The CDR3 spans 15 residues. After removal of 6 bases from V and 4 bases from J, the junction contained 8 bases not matched to a gene. The CDR3 sequence: CASSGRLAHYNEQFF. CDR3 DNA sequence: TGTGCCAGCAGCGGCAGACTAGCGCATTACAATGAGCAGTTCTTC.

This clonotype has more than one count but fewer than ten. The V call is TRBV12-3 or TRBV12-4, the J call TRBJ1-2, with a tentative D call TRBD1 (6 bases). The CDR3 has 13 residues. V lost 2 bases and J 11 bases, leaving 15 bases between the germline ends. CDR3 sequence (DNA): TGTGCCAGCAGTTTAATTGGGGGCCCGAGGTACACCTTC. It is translated as CASSLIGGPRYTF.

V usage is TRBV27 and J usage is TRBJ2-1; TRBD2 matches 10 bases. V was pared by 3 bases and J by 9 bases, with 8 bases of the junction left unmatched. In germline, CDR1 is MNHEY, CDR2 SMNVEV (reference sequence). CDR3 length: 15 residues. The CDR3 sequence: CASSFSLAGDSEQFF. The CDR3 DNA is TGTGCCAGCAGTTTTTCCCTAGCGGGAGATAGTGAGCAGTTCTTC.

In this sample, this clonotype turned up a few times. The chain links TRBV20-1 to TRBJ2-3; TRBD2 agrees at 16 bases. V shed 6 bases, J shed 4 bases, and the junction held 16 bases outside the gene matches. CDR1 and CDR2 from the germline V gene are DFQATT and SNEGSKA (reference sequence). This CDR3 comprises 19 residues. The CDR3 DNA follows: TGCAGTGCCACGACCTCACTTGGGACTAGCGGGGGGGGGCCAGATACGCAGTATTTT. This sequence encodes CSATTSLGTSGGGPDTQYF.